A selection of T cell receptor beta chains follows, all from one sample in a study of blood T cells in healthy people across ages. TCRdb reanalysed the 5' RACE reads using MiXCR and keeps one entry per CDR3 protein. Among approximately 790,000 distinct CDR3 sequences listed, 62% were seen once. Sequencing input: blood. The source is a young man in good health. Each CDR3 is given with its conserved first and last residue. The order of the fields is J gene, V gene, D gene, clone size, CDR3 protein, CDR3 DNA. D genes are given only for firm matches. Some rows have no size entry. The others give once, few or many, or a class for an expanded clone.

>TRBJ1-4|TRBV7-9|NA|few
CASSTLTGGREKLFF
TGTGCCAGCAGCACCTTGACAGGAGGGAGGGAAAAACTGTTTTTT
>TRBJ2-3|TRBV7-3|NA|NA
CASSLTGYSTDTQYF
TGTGCCAGCAGCTTAACTGGATATAGCACAGATACGCAGTATTTT
>TRBJ1-4|TRBV7-2|NA|NA
CASSLAPNEKLFF
TGTGCCAGCAGCCTTGCCCCCAATGAAAAACTGTTTTTT
>TRBJ2-7|TRBV7-2|TRBD1|NA
CASSLGGQGIDEQYF
TGTGCCAGCAGCTTAGGGGGACAGGGTATAGACGAGCAGTACTTC
>TRBJ2-7|TRBV14|TRBD2|NA
CASSQEAGGFYEQYF
TGTGCCAGCAGCCAAGAAGCGGGGGGTTTCTACGAGCAGTACTTC
>TRBJ1-6|TRBV6-5|NA|NA
CASSYSIRQSSYNSPLHF
TGTGCCAGCAGTTACTCGATAAGACAGAGCTCCTATAACTCACCCCTCCACTTT
>TRBJ1-2|TRBV28|NA|NA
CASSLWPGAGDGYTF
TGTGCCAGCAGTTTATGGCCAGGGGCCGGCGATGGCTACACCTTC
>TRBJ2-5|TRBV4-2|NA|NA
CASSPSLDSGETQYF
TGTGCCAGCAGCCCCTCCCTGGACAGCGGGGAGACCCAGTACTTC
>TRBJ2-3|TRBV7-2|TRBD2|NA
CASCGGGTQITQYF
TGTGCCAGCTGCGGCGGGGGGACACAGATTACGCAGTATTTT
>TRBJ2-3|TRBV12-3/TRBV12-4|NA|NA
CASSHRVDTQYF
TGTGCCAGCAGCCACCGGGTGGATACGCAGTATTTT
>TRBJ2-1|TRBV10-3|TRBD2|NA
CATNLRAPGLADNEQFF
TGTGCCACAAACCTTCGAGCCCCGGGACTAGCGGACAATGAGCAGTTCTTC
>TRBJ2-7|TRBV10-3|NA|NA
CATRHPTYEQYF
TGTGCCACCCGACATCCTACCTACGAGCAGTACTTC
>TRBJ2-6|TRBV28|TRBD1|few
CASGSTGVGANVLTF
TGTGCCAGCGGAAGCACAGGGGTTGGGGCCAACGTCCTGACTTTC
>TRBJ2-7|TRBV27|NA|few
CASSSSRDSSYEQYF
TGTGCCAGCAGTTCCTCGCGGGACTCCTCCTACGAGCAGTACTTC
>TRBJ1-6|TRBV7-2|TRBD1|NA
CASSRDRSYNSPLHF
TGTGCCAGCAGCCGGGACAGGTCCTATAATTCACCCCTCCACTTT
>TRBJ2-7|TRBV11-2|TRBD1|few
CASSLGLTGGSHEQYF
TGTGCCAGCAGCTTAGGTTTGACAGGGGGATCGCACGAGCAGTACTTC
>TRBJ2-5|TRBV7-3|TRBD1|NA
CASSATGSETQYF
TGTGCCAGCAGCGCGACAGGGTCAGAGACCCAGTACTTC
>TRBJ2-3|TRBV20-1|NA|NA
CSARVVSTDTQYF
TGCAGTGCTAGAGTTGTGAGCACAGATACGCAGTATTTT
>TRBJ2-1|TRBV12-3/TRBV12-4|TRBD2|NA
CASSSYPGLAGVNGSEQFF
TGTGCCAGCAGTTCTTATCCGGGACTAGCGGGGGTCAATGGCAGTGAGCAGTTCTTC
>TRBJ1-5|TRBV20-1|NA|NA
CSAIGDGDQPQHF
TGCAGTGCTATTGGGGACGGTGATCAGCCCCAGCATTTT
>TRBJ1-5|TRBV29-1|TRBD1|NA
CSVGDRGGNQPQHF
TGCAGCGTAGGGGACAGGGGAGGCAATCAGCCCCAGCATTTT
>TRBJ1-2|TRBV7-2|NA|NA
CASSPTEGGNYGYTF
TGTGCCAGCAGCCCGACGGAGGGTGGGAACTATGGCTACACCTTC
>TRBJ2-3|TRBV4-3|TRBD2|once
CASSQERTSVPPDTQYF
TGCGCCAGCAGCCAAGAGCGCACTAGCGTACCTCCAGATACGCAGTATTTT
>TRBJ2-1|TRBV4-2|TRBD2|few
CASSQDVLAGNYNEQFF
TGTGCCAGCAGCCAAGATGTGTTAGCGGGGAACTACAATGAGCAGTTCTTC
>TRBJ2-3|TRBV3-1|TRBD2|NA
CASSPTTRGGRNTQYF
TGTGCCAGCAGCCCCACGACACGGGGGGGCCGCAATACGCAGTATTTT
>TRBJ2-7|TRBV28|TRBD2|NA
CASTTSGPSYEQYF
TGCGCCAGCACAACTAGCGGGCCCTCGTACGAGCAGTACTTC
>TRBJ2-7|TRBV20-1|NA|NA
CSAIRDTNYEQYF
TGCAGTGCCATCCGGGACACTAACTACGAGCAGTACTTC
>TRBJ2-3|TRBV5-1|NA|few
CASSPIPGPSTDTQYF
TGCGCCAGCAGTCCCATTCCGGGACCCAGCACAGATACGCAGTATTTT
>TRBJ2-3|TRBV7-8|TRBD2|NA
CASSLVLTSGSGDTQYF
TGTGCCAGCAGCTTAGTATTGACTAGCGGGTCTGGAGATACGCAGTATTTT
>TRBJ1-2|TRBV7-2|TRBD1|NA
CASSPHSGQGHGAGGYTF
TGTGCCAGCAGCCCCCACTCGGGACAGGGCCACGGTGCCGGTGGCTACACCTTC
>TRBJ2-1|TRBV3-1|NA|NA
CASSQDILQFDEQFF
TGTGCCAGCAGCCAAGACATTTTGCAGTTCGATGAGCAGTTCTTC
>TRBJ1-1|TRBV7-8|NA|NA
CASSLESGNTEAFF
TGTGCCAGCAGCTTAGAGTCAGGAAACACTGAAGCTTTCTTT
>TRBJ1-6|TRBV20-1|NA|NA
CSASGAPWTPLHF
TGCAGTGCTAGTGGTGCTCCCTGGACACCCCTCCACTTT
>TRBJ1-6|TRBV12-3/TRBV12-4|TRBD1|NA
CASSLGQGLYNSPLHF
TGTGCCAGCAGTTTGGGACAGGGACTATATAATTCACCCCTCCACTTT
>TRBJ2-1|TRBV6-2/TRBV6-3|NA|once
CASSYIGAPWDEQFF
TGTGCCAGCAGTTACATAGGGGCCCCCTGGGATGAGCAGTTCTTC
>TRBJ1-4|TRBV7-2|NA|NA
CASSLQRRYEKLFF
TGTGCCAGCAGCTTACAGAGGCGGTATGAAAAACTGTTTTTT
>TRBJ2-1|TRBV14|NA|NA
CANSQVRGPSYNEQFF
TGTGCCAACAGCCAAGTCAGGGGACCCTCCTACAATGAGCAGTTCTTC
>TRBJ2-1|TRBV6-2/TRBV6-3|TRBD2|NA
CASSSTGTRQFF
TGTGCCAGCAGTTCCACCGGGACTAGGCAGTTCTTC
>TRBJ2-1|TRBV7-3|TRBD2|many
CASKIAGALNEQFF
TGTGCCAGCAAGATAGCGGGGGCCCTCAATGAGCAGTTCTTC
>TRBJ2-7|TRBV18|TRBD2|many
CASSPPGGAYEQYF
TGTGCCAGCTCACCACCCGGGGGGGCCTACGAGCAGTACTTC
>TRBJ2-5|TRBV27|TRBD2|NA
CASSLPGLAGGNEQYF
TGTGCCAGCAGTTTACCAGGCCTAGCGGGGGGCAATGAGCAGTACTTC
>TRBJ2-4|TRBV29-1|NA|NA
CSVEDLGQGIYELYF
TGCAGCGTTGAAGATCTAGGGCAGGGGATCTACGAGCTGTACTTC
>TRBJ2-1|TRBV10-3|TRBD1|NA
CAISVGQGVKNEQFF
TGTGCCATCAGTGTGGGACAGGGGGTAAAAAATGAGCAGTTCTTC
>TRBJ2-5|TRBV10-3|NA|NA
CAISEGARYQETQYF
TGTGCCATCAGTGAGGGGGCGAGGTACCAAGAGACCCAGTACTTC
>TRBJ2-7|TRBV14|TRBD1|NA
CASSRSDRDHEQYF
TGTGCCAGCAGCCGGTCGGACAGGGACCACGAGCAGTACTTC